The 13 T cell receptor beta chains given below trace back to one sample, sequenced in a study of regulatory T cells in long-lasting Graves disease. HTBI primers from iRepertoire and Arm-PCR of CDR3 regions yielded the TCR beta libraries. Using its own MiXCR run on the multiplex PCR reads, TCRdb lists one record per CDR3 protein. The sample lists about 310,000 distinct CDR3 sequences, around a fifth occurring once. As for time point: persistent/refractory GD, antithyroid drugs over 5 years with positive TRAb. Construction of the TCR library relied on RNA isolated from PBMCs. The sequences come from peripheral blood mononuclear cells (PBMCs), collected when the disease was refractory, from a patient treated with antithyroid drugs. These TCRs come from a female donor with Graves disease.

In this sample, this clonotype turned up many times. The rearrangement joins TRBV19 to TRBJ1-2, with D tentatively TRBD1 (6 bases). Trimming left V 4 bases short and J 6 bases short, with 18 bases between. CDR1 and CDR2 (germline): LNHDA, SQIVND (reference sequence). The CDR3 consists of 15 residues. The CDR3 nucleotides read TGTGCCAGTAGTACCGACGTAGGGGGGGCCCATGGCTACACCTTC. It specifies CASSTDVGGAHGYTF.

There are many counts of this clonotype. The rearrangement uses TRBV27 and TRBJ1-6, with D perhaps matching TRBD1 (5 bases). Germline CDR1 and CDR2: MNHEY and SMNVEV (reference sequence). The CDR3 consists of 15 residues. Trimming shortened V by 5 bases and J by 8 bases, and 16 bases separated the two germline ends. DNA for the CDR3: TGTGCCAGCAGTCACGGTCCGGGGGGGGATTCACCCCTCCACTTT. This sequence encodes CASSHGPGGDSPLHF.

This clonotype was found many times. The genes are TRBV7-9 and TRBJ1-2; D unresolved. CDR1 is SEHNR and CDR2 is FQNEAQ in the germline V gene (reference sequence). This CDR3 comprises 11 residues. V was clipped by 3 bases and J by 6 bases, with 5 bases between them. The CDR3 DNA reads as TGTGCCAGCAGCTTCGGGGATGGCTACACCTTC. This gives the protein CASSFGDGYTF.

This clonotype was recorded many times. This chain connects TRBV20-1 to TRBJ2-2; no clear D. The CDR3 has 14 residues. Germline CDR1 DFQATT, CDR2 SNEGSKA (reference sequence). V lost 3 bases, J lost 0 bases, and 8 bases lay in between. The CDR3 loop reads CSASRVTNTGELFF. DNA of the CDR3: TGCAGTGCTAGTCGGGTTACGAACACCGGGGAGCTGTTTTTT.

This clonotype was counted many times. The V and J genes are TRBV2 and TRBJ2-2; D is possibly TRBD2 (6 bases). Trimming removed 7 bases at V and 3 bases at J, with 18 bases between. The germline gives CDR1 SNHLY, CDR2 FYNNEI. This CDR3 has 16 amino acids. The CDR3 sequence: CASTFSGRDDTGELFF. In DNA form, the CDR3 reads TGTGCCAGCACTTTTAGCGGCAGGGACGACACCGGGGAGCTGTTTTTT. Complete variable domain (other parts from reference TRBV2 and TRBJ2-2): EPEVTQTPSHQVTQMGQEVILRCVPISNHLYFYWYRQILGQKVEFLVSFYNNEISEKSEIFDDQFSVERPDGSNFTLKIRSTKLEDSAMYFCASTFSGRDDTGELFFGEGSRLTVL.

This sequence joins TRBV2 and TRBJ2-3; 11 bases fit TRBD2. CDR3 length equals 15 residues. CDR1 SNHLY and CDR2 FYNNEI come from the germline V gene. The ends lost 6 bases at V and 1 base at J; junction bases unmatched: 3. CDR3 loop: CASREGLAGTDTQYF. In DNA, the CDR3 is TGTGCCAGCAGGGAGGGACTAGCGGGCACAGATACGCAGTATTTT.

This clonotype occurred many times. This chain uses TRBV30 with TRBJ2-3; 9 bases fit TRBD2. Germline V gives CDR1 GTSNPN, CDR2 SVGIG (reference sequence). This CDR3 has 14 amino acids. The V and J ends lost 4 bases and 2 bases, in that order; junction bases with no gene match: 4. CDR3 coding DNA: TGTGCCTGGACTAGCGGGACCAACACAGATACGCAGTATTTT. Translating it yields CAWTSGTNTDTQYF.

This clonotype was recorded many times. This sequence joins TRBV15 and TRBJ2-5; D could derive from TRBD1 or TRBD2 (5 bases each). This CDR3 comprises 12 residues. Germline values: CDR1 LNHNV, CDR2 YYDKDF (reference sequence). Deletions cut 5 bases from V and 4 bases from J, with 8 bases between. CDR3 bases: TGTGCCACCAGCCGGGACCGAGAGACCCAGTACTTC. It is translated as CATSRDRETQYF.

CDR3 region: CASTSQGLDTEAFF. CDR3 nucleotide sequence: TGTGCCAGCACCTCCCAGGGGCTGGACACTGAAGCTTTCTTT. J is TRBJ1-1 and V is TRBV12-3 or TRBV12-4; TRBD1 might be the D (6 bases). This CDR3 has 14 amino acids. Trimming took off 7 bases at V and 3 bases at J, with 15 bases between the two ends.

There are a few counts of this clonotype. The chain employs TRBV20-1 and TRBJ1-4; the match to TRBD1 covers 7 bases. Per germline, CDR1 DFQATT and CDR2 SNEGSKA (reference sequence). CDR3 size: 13 residues. V dropped 7 bases and J dropped 4; count of bases not matched to a gene: 6. The CDR3 loop is CSDQGGLNEKLFF. CDR3 bases: TGCAGTGACCAGGGGGGCCTTAATGAAAAACTGTTTTTT.

Ten or more counts support this clonotype. The rearrangement links TRBV2 to TRBJ1-6; 9 bases map to TRBD1. V lost 8 bases, J lost 8 bases, and 10 bases stayed unmatched. The CDR3 has 15 amino acids. Germline assignment: CDR1 SNHLY and CDR2 FYNNEI. The CDR3 is CASLPGQGMHSPLHF. Here the CDR3 DNA reads TGTGCCAGCTTGCCGGGACAGGGTATGCATTCACCCCTCCACTTT.

This clonotype was seen only a few times. The genes are TRBV7-2 and TRBJ2-3; the match to TRBD1 covers 8 bases. The CDR3 extends over 14 amino acids. The germline V gene encodes CDR1 SGHTA and CDR2 FQGNSA. V lost 5 bases, J lost 1 base, and 2 bases stayed unmatched. The CDR3 here is CASSPGQGTDTQYF. The DNA of the CDR3 is TGTGCCAGCAGCCCGGGACAGGGCACAGATACGCAGTATTTT.

Points on this clonotype: Possible read error: a much larger clone is one base away. This sequence joins TRBV28 and TRBJ2-7, with D possibly being TRBD2 (7 bases). The CDR3 extends over 16 amino acids. Looked up from germline, CDR1 is MDHEN and CDR2 is SYDVKM. CDR3: CAGSFRGGTGSYEQYF. CDR3 sequence (DNA): TGTGCCGGCAGTTTCCGCGGGGGCACTGGCTCCTACGAGCAGTACTTC.